The 29 T cell receptor beta chains below were found in one sample sequenced in a study of CD8 T cells in ankylosing spondylitis. TCRdb re-analysed the 5' RACE reads in MiXCR, keeping a single row per CDR3 protein. The table lists about 140,000 distinct CDR3 sequences, about 7% of them singletons. Sequencing used blood, either unsorted or a sorted T cell fraction (not recorded which). The receptors stem from a female donor with ankylosing spondylitis or in good health (not recorded which).

This clonotype has at least ten counts. This sequence joins TRBV12-3 or TRBV12-4 and TRBJ2-5; no reliable D call. Trimming removed 3 bases from V and 5 bases from J, with 7 bases in between. CDR3 length: 12 amino acids. This CDR3 is CASSLVTETQYF. CDR3 bases: TGTGCCAGCAGTTTGGTAACCGAGACCCAGTACTTC.

This clonotype was detected ten times or more. The chain combines TRBV29-1 with TRBJ1-5, with D uncertain. CDR1 and CDR2 (germline): SQVTM, ANQGSEA. CDR3 length: 12 amino acids. V was cut by 5 bases and J by 5 bases, with 10 bases left in between. CDR3: CSVLAADQPQHF. DNA for the CDR3: TGCAGCGTTTTGGCAGCCGATCAGCCCCAGCATTTT. Full variable domain (outside the CDR3, taken from reference TRBV29-1 and TRBJ1-5): SAVISQKPSRDICQRGTSLTIQCQVDSQVTMMFWYRQQPGQSLTLIATANQGSEATYESGFVIDKFPISRPNLTFSTLTVSNMSPEDSSIYLCSVLAADQPQHFGDGTRLSIL.

The sample holds many counts of this clonotype. The chain joins TRBV5-1 to TRBJ2-1, with 8 bases fitting TRBD1. This CDR3 region has 16 residues. The junction had 10 bases not matched to a gene; V was cut back by 6 bases and J by 2 bases. Germline values: CDR1 SGHRS, CDR2 YFSETQ. The CDR3 loop is CASTRGQGRAYNEQFF. Written as DNA, the CDR3 is TGCGCCAGCACCAGAGGACAGGGACGAGCCTACAATGAGCAGTTCTTC. Based on the CDR3 plus reference TRBV5-1 and TRBJ2-1, the full variable domain is KAGVTQTPRYLIKTRGQQVTLSCSPISGHRSVSWYQQTPGQGLQFLFEYFSETQRNKGNFPGRFSGRQFSNSRSEMNVSTLELGDSALYLCASTRGQGRAYNEQFFGPGTRLTVL.

This clonotype came up many times. The chain employs TRBV20-1 and TRBJ1-1; a possible D gene is TRBD1 (5 bases). Deletions cut 6 bases from V and 3 bases from J, with 20 bases between. Per germline, CDR1 DFQATT and CDR2 SNEGSKA (reference sequence). There are 15 residues in the CDR3. CDR3 nucleotide sequence: TGCAGTGCCTTAAGGGGCCGGGTGGGTGACACTGAAGCTTTCTTT. Translation gives CSALRGRVGDTEAFF.

This clonotype was counted ten times or more. The V gene is TRBV3-1, the J gene TRBJ2-6; D perhaps matches TRBD1 (6 bases). The CDR3 has 14 residues. V dropped 11 bases and J dropped 2 bases, with 13 bases sitting between them. From germline, CDR1 is LGHDT and CDR2 YNNKEL (reference sequence). The CDR3 region has the DNA TGTGCCTCGCAGAAGGGGGCTGGGGCCAACGTCCTGACTTTC. Its protein is CASQKGAGANVLTF.

This sequence joins TRBV28 and TRBJ1-1; D perhaps matches TRBD1 (6 bases). Germline V CDR1 and CDR2: MDHEN, SYDVKM. V was shortened by 5 bases and J by 0 bases, with 13 bases between the two germline ends. The CDR3 covers 15 residues. The CDR3 region has the DNA TGTGCCAGCAGTCCCCCCACAGGGATGAACACTGAAGCTTTCTTT. Translated: CASSPPTGMNTEAFF.

This clonotype has at least ten counts. This rearrangement joins TRBV6-5 to TRBJ2-7; 9 positions agree with TRBD2. V gave up 2 bases and J gave up 2 bases; unmatched junction bases: 7. CDR1 and CDR2 from the germline V gene are MNHEY and SVGAGI. The CDR3 consists of 16 residues. CDR3 amino acids: CASSYINSGGPYEQYF. The CDR3 DNA is TGTGCCAGCAGTTACATAAATAGCGGGGGACCCTACGAGCAGTACTTC.

This clonotype was counted at least ten times. The chain joins TRBV7-9 to TRBJ2-2; D might be TRBD1 or TRBD2, each matching 5 bases. Between the trimmed V and J ends, which lost 1 base and 0 bases, there was a span of 12 bases. Germline V gene lookup returns CDR1 SEHNR and CDR2 FQNEAQ (reference sequence). This CDR3 spans 17 amino acids. The DNA for the CDR3 is TGTGCCAGCAGCTTAGAAGAGGGACCTGCGAACACCGGGGAGCTGTTTTTT. Translated: CASSLEEGPANTGELFF.

This clonotype was observed at least ten times. J is TRBJ1-4 and V is TRBV12-3 or TRBV12-4; D unresolved. This CDR3 is 14 amino acids long. Trimming left V 2 bases short and J 3 bases short, with 7 bases between. CDR3 loop: CASSLLAANEKLFF. CDR3 nucleotides: TGTGCCAGCAGTTTATTGGCAGCTAATGAAAAACTGTTTTTT.

V is TRBV20-1 and J is TRBJ1-1, with 7 nucleotides matching TRBD1. The CDR3 sequence is 15 residues long. Germline assignment: CDR1 DFQATT and CDR2 SNEGSKA (reference sequence). Unmatched junction bases numbered 14, after V lost 6 bases and J lost 4 bases. This CDR3 reads CSALRGPGEGTEAFF. The CDR3 DNA reads TGCAGTGCGTTAAGGGGGCCCGGAGAGGGCACTGAAGCTTTCTTT.

Many counts were recorded for this clonotype. This chain links TRBV27 with TRBJ1-5; D remains ambiguous. This CDR3 contains 13 residues. The V gene lost 6 bases and the J gene lost 1 base, with 7 bases spanning the gap. Per the germline V gene, CDR1 is MNHEY and CDR2 is SMNVEV (reference sequence). The CDR3 sequence: CASRTLSNQPQHF. Written as DNA, the CDR3 is TGTGCCAGCAGAACACTCAGCAATCAGCCCCAGCATTTT.

This clonotype was seen a handful of times. V gene TRBV20-1 combines with J gene TRBJ2-1; 11 bases map to TRBD1. The trim removed 3 bases at V and 8 bases at J, leaving 15 bases unmatched. The germline V gene has CDR1 DFQATT and CDR2 SNEGSKA (reference sequence). This CDR3 contains 17 residues. The CDR3 loop is CSARKTAGQGGGDEQFF. CDR3 DNA sequence: TGCAGTGCTAGGAAGACGGCGGGACAGGGGGGAGGCGATGAGCAGTTCTTC.

On this clonotype: No conserved phenylalanine or tryptophan is present at the end of the CDR3, so a read error is the likely explanation. V and J are TRBV19 and TRBJ2-1; D is uncertain. V was trimmed by 4 bases and J by 9 bases, leaving 10 bases between them. The CDR3 sequence is 12 residues long. The V gene's germline CDR1 is LNHDA and CDR2 SQIVND (reference sequence). The CDR3 bases are TGTGCCAGTAGTAAAATCTGGGGTGAGCAGTTCTTA. Translating gives CASSKIWGEQFL.

This clonotype was seen repeatedly, ten times or more. The chain couples TRBV7-2 to TRBJ1-5; TRBD1 agrees at 7 bases. The trim removed 5 bases at V and 4 bases at J, leaving 11 bases unmatched. This CDR3 comprises 16 residues. Germline-derived CDR1 and CDR2 are SGHTA and FQGNSA. CDR3 sequence reads: CASSLNRAGGNQPQHF. CDR3 nucleotides: TGTGCCAGCAGCCTCAACCGGGCAGGGGGGAATCAGCCCCAGCATTTT.

The V call is TRBV7-2, the J call TRBJ1-1, with D unresolved. The V gene's germline CDR1 is SGHTA and CDR2 FQGNSA. Trimming pared 4 bases from V and 4 bases from J, leaving 19 bases between. The CDR3 has 16 amino acids. Here the CDR3 DNA reads TGTGCCAGCAGCTCGCTTGACGGGAGTATTGGCACTGAAGCTTTCTTT. Amino acid sequence: CASSSLDGSIGTEAFF.

This clonotype was observed at least ten times. The chain has TRBV28 and TRBJ1-1; D gene unclear. The ends were cut back, 8 bases at V and 4 bases at J, with 8 bases in the middle. This CDR3 contains 11 residues. Germline loops: CDR1 MDHEN, CDR2 SYDVKM. CDR3 in amino acids: CASQRITEAFF. Written as DNA, the CDR3 is TGTGCCAGCCAACGTATCACTGAAGCTTTCTTT. Variable domain in full (rest from reference TRBV28 and TRBJ1-1): DVKVTQSSRYLVKRTGEKVFLECVQDMDHENMFWYRQDPGLGLRLIYFSYDVKMKEKGDIPEGYSVSREKKERFSLILESASTNQTSMYLCASQRITEAFFGQGTRLTVV.

This clonotype was seen ten or more times. This chain connects TRBV29-1 to TRBJ1-2; TRBD1 agrees at 7 bases. The CDR3 spans 13 residues. Germline V gene lookup returns CDR1 SQVTM and CDR2 ANQGSEA. V shed 7 bases, J shed 4 bases, and the junction held 9 bases outside the gene matches. DNA for the CDR3: TGCAGCGGACTGCCGACAGGGTCCTATGGCTACACCTTC. Its protein is CSGLPTGSYGYTF.

This clonotype has ten or more counts. The rearrangement links TRBV5-8 to TRBJ2-1, with 10 bases matching TRBD1. V gave up 3 bases and J gave up 2 bases; unmatched junction bases: 11. This CDR3 is 18 amino acids long. Germline V gene sequence: CDR1 SGHTS, CDR2 YDEGEE. The chain's CDR3 is CASSSLPRDRGTYNEQFF. CDR3 in DNA: TGTGCCAGCAGCTCCTTACCCCGGGACAGGGGCACCTACAATGAGCAGTTCTTC.

This clonotype appeared many times. The chain links TRBV12-3 or TRBV12-4 to TRBJ1-5; 7 nucleotides line up with TRBD1. The CDR3 sequence is 15 residues long. V lost 3 bases, J lost 3 bases, and 5 bases stayed unmatched. CDR3 coding DNA: TGTGCCAGCAGTTTTGGACAGGAGACCAATCAGCCCCAGCATTTT. Amino acid sequence: CASSFGQETNQPQHF.

The table lists this clonotype with many counts. The V gene is TRBV20-1, the J gene TRBJ2-7, with TRBD1 matching 8 bases. Unmatched junction bases numbered 13, after V lost 6 bases and J lost 6 bases. Germline loops: CDR1 DFQATT, CDR2 SNEGSKA (reference sequence). There are 14 residues in the CDR3. CDR3 region: CSAYGDRGDSEQYF. CDR3 nucleotide sequence: TGCAGTGCCTATGGCGACAGGGGCGATTCCGAGCAGTACTTC.

This clonotype came up many times. The V call is TRBV3-1, the J call TRBJ1-1, with 9 bases identical to TRBD1. J lost 0 bases, V lost 2 bases, and 10 bases had no gene match. CDR1 and CDR2 from the germline V gene are LGHDT and YNNKEL (reference sequence). The CDR3 spans 18 residues. CDR3: CASSQMRGTGQMNTEAFF. CDR3 sequence (DNA): TGTGCCAGCAGCCAAATGCGTGGGACAGGGCAAATGAACACTGAAGCTTTCTTT. The full variable domain, its missing parts supplied by reference TRBV3-1 and TRBJ1-1, is DTAVSQTPKYLVTQMGNDKSIKCEQNLGHDTMYWYKQDSKKFLKIMFSYNNKELIINETVPNRFSPKSPDKAHLNLHINSLELGDSAVYFCASSQMRGTGQMNTEAFFGQGTRLTVV.

The table lists this clonotype with a few counts. The CDR3 nucleotides are TGTGCCTGGAAAGCCCCTGGAAACACCATATATTTT. This translates into CAWKAPGNTIYF. This chain connects TRBV30 to TRBJ1-3; D not certain. V gave up 4 bases and J gave up 2 bases, with 6 bases separating them. CDR1 is GTSNPN and CDR2 is SVGIG in the germline V gene (reference sequence). The CDR3 length is 12 residues.

This clonotype was seen repeatedly, ten times or more. CDR3 sequence: CASSLVSSSYNEQFF. The CDR3 DNA reads as TGCGCCAGCAGCTTAGTCTCAAGCTCCTACAATGAGCAGTTCTTC. The chain couples TRBV5-1 to TRBJ2-1; D not certain. V shed 2 bases and J shed 0 bases, with 9 bases lying between them. The germline V gene encodes CDR1 SGHRS and CDR2 YFSETQ. CDR3 size: 15 residues. The entire variable domain, with the rest obtained from reference TRBV5-1 and TRBJ2-1, is as follows: KAGVTQTPRYLIKTRGQQVTLSCSPISGHRSVSWYQQTPGQGLQFLFEYFSETQRNKGNFPGRFSGRQFSNSRSEMNVSTLELGDSALYLCASSLVSSSYNEQFFGPGTRLTVL.

The genes are TRBV13 and TRBJ1-1, with D maybe TRBD1 (5 bases). Deletions cut 2 bases from V and 3 bases from J, with 10 bases between. CDR1 is PRHDT, CDR2 FYEKMQ, per germline (reference sequence). The CDR3 runs 14 residues. This CDR3 is CASSLNMGDTEAFF. Written as DNA, the CDR3 is TGTGCCAGCAGCTTAAACATGGGGGACACTGAAGCTTTCTTT.

This clonotype was observed many times. The chain couples TRBV7-2 to TRBJ2-7; D might be TRBD2 (6 bases). Germline CDR1 and CDR2: SGHTA and FQGNSA. V lost 5 bases and J 5 bases, leaving 19 bases between the germline ends. This CDR3 spans 15 amino acids. The CDR3 is CASSAKTRNTHEQYF. The CDR3 nucleotides are TGTGCCAGCAGCGCCAAGACTAGGAATACCCACGAGCAGTACTTC.

This clonotype was counted at least ten times. The chain couples TRBV2 to TRBJ1-2, with TRBD1 identical over 8 bases. The ends lost 1 base at V and 2 bases at J; junction bases unmatched: 3. The germline V gene encodes CDR1 SNHLY and CDR2 FYNNEI. This CDR3 is 15 amino acids long. The CDR3 nucleotides are TGTGCCAGCAGTGAAGGGGACAGGTGGAACTATGGCTACACCTTC. This translates into CASSEGDRWNYGYTF.

In this sample, this clonotype turned up many times. V usage is TRBV6-5 and J usage is TRBJ1-3, with a tentative D call TRBD1 (6 bases). CDR3 length: 15 amino acids. Germline V gene lookup returns CDR1 MNHEY and CDR2 SVGAGI. V lost 4 bases and J lost 0, with 10 bases in between. The CDR3 spells CASSLGTSSGNTIYF. The CDR3 DNA reads TGTGCCAGCAGTTTAGGGACAAGCTCTGGAAACACCATATATTTT.

This clonotype has ten or more counts. J is TRBJ2-3 and V is TRBV2; maybe TRBD1 (5 bases). CDR1 is SNHLY, CDR2 FYNNEI, per germline. CDR3 length equals 15 residues. Deletions cut 7 bases from V and 5 bases from J, with 19 bases between. The CDR3 loop is CASNPSGHTGDTQYF. For the CDR3, the DNA is TGTGCCAGCAATCCATCGGGTCACACAGGAGATACGCAGTATTTT.

This clonotype was seen at least ten times. The rearrangement uses TRBV11-2 and TRBJ2-3; tentatively, D is TRBD2 (5 bases). This CDR3 is 14 amino acids long. V lost 8 bases to trimming and J lost 1 base, with 13 bases between them. Germline V gene sequence: CDR1 SGHAT, CDR2 FQNNGV. CDR3 DNA: TGTGCCAGCGGATCGGAGGTGGGCACAGATACGCAGTATTTT. Its protein product is CASGSEVGTDTQYF.